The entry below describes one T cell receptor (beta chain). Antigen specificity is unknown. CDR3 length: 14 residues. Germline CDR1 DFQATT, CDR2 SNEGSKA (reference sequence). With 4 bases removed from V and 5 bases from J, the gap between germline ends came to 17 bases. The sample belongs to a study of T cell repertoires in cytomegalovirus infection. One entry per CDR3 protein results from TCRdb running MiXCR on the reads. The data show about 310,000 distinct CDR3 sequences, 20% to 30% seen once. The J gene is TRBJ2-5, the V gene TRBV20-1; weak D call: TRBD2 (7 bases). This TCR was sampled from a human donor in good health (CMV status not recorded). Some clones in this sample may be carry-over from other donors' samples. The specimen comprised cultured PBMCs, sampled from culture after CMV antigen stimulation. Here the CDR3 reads CSATVGGGGETQYF. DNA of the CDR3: TGCAGTGCTACCGTGGGGGGAGGGGGGGAGACCCAGTACTTC.